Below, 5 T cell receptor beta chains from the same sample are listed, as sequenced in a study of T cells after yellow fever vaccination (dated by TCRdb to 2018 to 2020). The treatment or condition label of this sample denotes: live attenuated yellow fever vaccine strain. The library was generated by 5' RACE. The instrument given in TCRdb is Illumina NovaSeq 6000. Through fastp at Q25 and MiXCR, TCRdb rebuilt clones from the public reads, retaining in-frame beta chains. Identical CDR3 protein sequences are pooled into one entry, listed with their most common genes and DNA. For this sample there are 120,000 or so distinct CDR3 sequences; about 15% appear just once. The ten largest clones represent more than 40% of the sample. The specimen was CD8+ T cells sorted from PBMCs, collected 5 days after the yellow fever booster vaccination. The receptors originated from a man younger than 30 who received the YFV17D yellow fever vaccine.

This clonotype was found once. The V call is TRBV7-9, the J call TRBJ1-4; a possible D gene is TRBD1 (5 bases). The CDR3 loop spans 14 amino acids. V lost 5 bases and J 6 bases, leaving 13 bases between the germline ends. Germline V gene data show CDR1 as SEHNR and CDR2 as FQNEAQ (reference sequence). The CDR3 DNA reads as TGTGCCAGCAGCAATCCAGGGTATGATGAAAAACTGTTTTTT. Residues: CASSNPGYDEKLFF.

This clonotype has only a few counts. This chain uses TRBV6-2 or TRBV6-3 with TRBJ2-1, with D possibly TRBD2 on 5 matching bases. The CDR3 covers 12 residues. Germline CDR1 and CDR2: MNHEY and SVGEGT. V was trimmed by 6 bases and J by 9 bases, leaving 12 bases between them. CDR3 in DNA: TGTGCCAGCAGCCAACTAGTTACTGAGCAGTTCTTC. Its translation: CASSQLVTEQFF.

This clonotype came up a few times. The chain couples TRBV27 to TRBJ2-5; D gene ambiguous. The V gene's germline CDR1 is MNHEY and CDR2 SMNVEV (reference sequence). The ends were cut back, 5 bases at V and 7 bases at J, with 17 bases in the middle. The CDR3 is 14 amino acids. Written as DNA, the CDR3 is TGTGCCAGCAGTCGGGTTCGAGATCTGGGGACCCAGTACTTC. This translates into CASSRVRDLGTQYF.

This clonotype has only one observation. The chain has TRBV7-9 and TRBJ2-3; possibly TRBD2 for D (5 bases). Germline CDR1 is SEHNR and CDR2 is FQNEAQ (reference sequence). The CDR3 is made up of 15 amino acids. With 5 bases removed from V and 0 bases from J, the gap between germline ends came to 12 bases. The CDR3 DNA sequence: TGTGCCAGCAGCAAAGAACCGGGAAGCACAGATACGCAGTATTTT. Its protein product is CASSKEPGSTDTQYF.

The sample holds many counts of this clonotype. CDR3 residues: CASRNPVDTQYF. CDR3 in DNA: TGTGCCAGCAGAAATCCGGTAGATACGCAGTATTTT. The V call is TRBV7-9, the J call TRBJ2-3, with unresolved D. Germline V gene data show CDR1 as SEHNR and CDR2 as FQNEAQ (reference sequence). CDR3 length: 12 residues. The V end was cut by 6 bases, the J end by 5 bases, with 9 bases between.